The T cell receptor (beta chain) under discussion was sequenced for a study of post-analysis software for immune sequencing data. Regarding the study as a whole: Elevated frequency relative to controls characterized four or five TRBV segments in patients, TRBV5-6, TRBV5-1 and TRBV20-1 among them. Those with multiple sclerosis, the patient group, showed significantly lower normalized Chao1 diversity than controls.

Notes on this clonotype: Its specificity is not known.

This CDR3 has 15 amino acids. Germline lookup yields CDR1 LGHDT and CDR2 YNNKEL (reference sequence). The germline V and J ends were trimmed by 0 bases and 4 bases, with 10 bases remaining between them. Unique molecular identifiers were present in the TCR beta cDNA libraries. MiXCR, applied by TCRdb to the PCR reads, yields one record per CDR3 protein. Of roughly 700,000 distinct CDR3 sequences listed, about 27% are singletons. This clonotype was obtained from a girl aged 5 to 17 with multiple sclerosis. This sequence joins TRBV3-1 and TRBJ1-5; the D gene is possibly TRBD1 (5 bases). Material: blood. The CDR3 sequence: CASSQDPEGNQPQHF. DNA for the CDR3: TGTGCCAGCAGCCAAGACCCGGAGGGGAATCAGCCCCAGCATTTT.